Below are 7 T cell receptor beta chains sequenced from a single sample in a study of cytomegalovirus exposure and HLA in healthy donors. Both 60 Vbeta primers and 13 Jbeta primers went into the PCR. Assay used: immunoSEQ multiplex PCR; TCRdb lists only in-frame clones, some missing. The profile shows roughly 73,000 clones, approximately 80% of them singletons. Sequenced: PBMCs. These receptors were taken from a man aged 40-49 years in good health and CMV-seronegative.

The chain couples TRBV7-6 to TRBJ2-7, with D maybe TRBD2 (5 bases). The CDR3 consists of 12 residues. Germline values: CDR1 SGHVS, CDR2 FNYEAQ. With 1 base removed from V and 6 bases from J, the gap between germline ends came to 7 bases. CDR3 sequence reads: CASSLDRGEQYF. The CDR3, as DNA: TGTGCCAGCAGCTTAGATCGGGGCGAGCAGTACTTC.

This sequence joins TRBV29-1 and TRBJ2-1; 9 bases are a match to TRBD1. Per germline, CDR1 SQVTM and CDR2 ANQGSEA. Trimming at V came to 4 bases and at J to 7 bases, leaving 11 bases not matched to a gene. The CDR3 loop spans 15 amino acids. CDR3 protein: CSVGSGQGNMNEQFF. CDR3 coding DNA: TGCAGCGTTGGCTCGGGACAGGGTAATATGAATGAGCAGTTCTTC.

The CDR3 here is CASSQAKGRGETNYGYTF. CDR3 DNA: TGCGCCAGCAGCCAAGCGAAGGGCAGGGGCGAAACTAACTATGGCTACACCTTC. The chain joins TRBV4-1 to TRBJ1-2; the D gene is possibly TRBD1 (6 bases). Germline CDR1 MGHRA, CDR2 YSYEKL. The CDR3 runs to 18 residues. Deletions cut 1 base from V and 0 bases from J, with 18 bases between.

To note about this clone: At one of its ends the junction is not consistent with the germline gene, which may arise from a read error. Other DNA sequences of this sample code for an identical CDR3. The J gene is TRBJ2-7, the V gene TRBV6-6; 8 positions match TRBD1. The CDR3 contains 14 residues. Per germline, CDR1 MNHNY and CDR2 SVGAGI (reference sequence). CDR3: CASSPQGVPYEQYF. Here the CDR3 DNA reads TGCGCCAGCAGTCCACAGGGGGTTCCCTACGAGCAGTACTTC.

The chain carries TRBV7-3 and TRBJ2-1; possible D gene TRBD2, 7 bases. CDR3 length equals 15 residues. Deletions cut 5 bases from V and 9 bases from J, with 20 bases between. Germline lookup yields CDR1 SGHTA and CDR2 FQGTGA. The CDR3 loop is CASSTSLGGPGEQFF. The CDR3 coding sequence is TGTGCCAGCAGCACCTCGTTGGGGGGGCCGGGTGAGCAGTTCTTC.

The chain is built from TRBV5-1 and TRBJ1-4; 7 bases fit TRBD1. The V and J ends lost 4 bases and 3 bases, in that order; junction bases with no gene match: 3. CDR1 and CDR2 from the germline V gene are SGHRS and YFSETQ. The CDR3 has 14 residues. The CDR3 sequence is CASSPGGANEKLFF. DNA for the CDR3: TGCGCCAGCAGCCCAGGGGGTGCTAATGAAAAACTGTTTTTT.

Note on this clone: Other DNA sequences in the same sample also yield this CDR3. This sequence joins TRBV5-1 and TRBJ2-7, with a possible D match to TRBD1 (5 bases). V gave up 3 bases and J gave up 2 bases, with 12 bases separating them. This CDR3 comprises 14 residues. Germline V gene lookup returns CDR1 SGHRS and CDR2 YFSETQ. CDR3 in amino acids: CASSSTGTTYEQYF. CDR3 nucleotide sequence: TGCGCCAGCAGCTCCACAGGTACGACCTACGAGCAGTACTTC.